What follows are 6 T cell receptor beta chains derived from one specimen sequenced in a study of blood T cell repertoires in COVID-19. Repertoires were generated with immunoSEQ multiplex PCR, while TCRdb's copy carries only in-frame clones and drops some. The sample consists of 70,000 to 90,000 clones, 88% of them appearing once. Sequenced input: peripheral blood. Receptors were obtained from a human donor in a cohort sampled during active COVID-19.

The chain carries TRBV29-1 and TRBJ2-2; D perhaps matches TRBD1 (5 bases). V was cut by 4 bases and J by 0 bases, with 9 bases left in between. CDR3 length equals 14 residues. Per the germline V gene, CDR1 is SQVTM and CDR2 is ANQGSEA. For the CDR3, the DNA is TGCAGCGTTGGACAGTCCGCGAACACCGGGGAGCTGTTTTTT. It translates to CSVGQSANTGELFF.

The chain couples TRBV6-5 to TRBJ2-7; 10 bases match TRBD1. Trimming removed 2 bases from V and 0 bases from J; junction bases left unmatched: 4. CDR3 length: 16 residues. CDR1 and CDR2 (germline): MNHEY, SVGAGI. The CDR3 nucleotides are TGTGCCAGCAGTTACAACGGGGACAGGGGCTCCTACGAGCAGTACTTC. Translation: CASSYNGDRGSYEQYF.

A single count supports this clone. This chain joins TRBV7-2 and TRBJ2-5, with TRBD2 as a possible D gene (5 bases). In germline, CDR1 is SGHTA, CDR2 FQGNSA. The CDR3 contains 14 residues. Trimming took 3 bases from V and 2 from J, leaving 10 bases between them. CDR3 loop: CASSFRRTQETQYF. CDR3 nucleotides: TGTGCCAGCAGCTTTCGGAGGACTCAAGAGACCCAGTACTTC.

The CDR3 sequence: CASSRNTGELFF. CDR3 DNA: TGTGCCAGCAGCCGGAACACCGGGGAGCTGTTTTTT. This chain connects TRBV6-6 to TRBJ2-2; no clear D. Germline lookup yields CDR1 MNHNY and CDR2 SVGAGI (reference sequence). The CDR3 runs 12 residues. V was pared by 6 bases and J by 1 base, with 3 bases between.

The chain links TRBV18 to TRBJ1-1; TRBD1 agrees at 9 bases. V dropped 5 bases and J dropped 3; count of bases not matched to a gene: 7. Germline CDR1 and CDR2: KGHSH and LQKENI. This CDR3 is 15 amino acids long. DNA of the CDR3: TGTGCCAGCTCAGGGACAGGGCTTGGGTACACTGAAGCTTTCTTT. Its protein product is CASSGTGLGYTEAFF. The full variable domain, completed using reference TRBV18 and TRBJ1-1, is NAGVMQNPRHLVRRRGQEARLRCSPMKGHSHVYWYRQLPEEGLKFMVYLQKENIIDESGMPKERFSAEFPKEGPSILRIQQVVRGDSAAYFCASSGTGLGYTEAFFGQGTRLTVV.

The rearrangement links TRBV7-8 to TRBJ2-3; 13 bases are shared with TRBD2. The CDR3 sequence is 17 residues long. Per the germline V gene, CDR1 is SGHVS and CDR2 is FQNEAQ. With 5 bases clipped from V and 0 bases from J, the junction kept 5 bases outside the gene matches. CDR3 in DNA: TGTGCCAGCAGCGGGGGACTAGCGGGGCCTAGCACAGATACGCAGTATTTT. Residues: CASSGGLAGPSTDTQYF.